Below, one T cell receptor beta chain is given with its context. In the original processing: Cell counts per sample came from amplifying reference gene primers. Only in-frame clones appear in the TCRdb table, and some are missing; sequencing was by immunoSEQ multiplex PCR. V, J and clone size reflect that table, while D and trimming were determined from the DNA. The top ten hold about 3% of the sample, which has 140,000 to 150,000 clones, about 85% seen once. The ends were cut back, 7 bases at V and 0 bases at J, with 13 bases in the middle. CDR3 length equals 14 residues. Germline CDR1 and CDR2: MNHEY and SVGAGI. This specimen comes from a study of blood T cell repertoires in COVID-19.

This receptor was taken from a woman in her thirties or forties with active or convalescent COVID-19. Sequenced: peripheral blood. V and J are TRBV6-5 and TRBJ2-7, with D perhaps matching TRBD1 (5 bases). The CDR3 region has the DNA TGTGCCAGCATCTTGGACACCAACTCCTACGAGCAGTACTTC. Translation gives CASILDTNSYEQYF.